Below are 6 T cell receptor beta chains sequenced from a single sample in a study of T cell responses to AZD1222 COVID-19 vaccine. Repertoires were generated with immunoSEQ multiplex PCR, while TCRdb's copy carries only in-frame clones and drops some. This sample has approximately 120,000 clones, with roughly 89% found just once. The specimen was peripheral blood, collected on day 0 of AZD1222 vaccination. These receptor sequences come from an adult in good health.

The rearrangement uses TRBV5-4 and TRBJ2-2, with 7 positions matching TRBD2. The trim removed 5 bases at V and 2 bases at J, leaving 6 bases unmatched. The CDR3 spans 15 residues. Germline V gene sequence: CDR1 SGHNT, CDR2 YYREEE (reference sequence). CDR3 nucleotide sequence: TGTGCCAGCAGGTCTGGGACTACCAACACCGGGGAGCTGTTTTTT. Residues: CASRSGTTNTGELFF.

Concerning this clone: The germline gene is not matched at one end of the junction; a read error may be the cause. CDR3 amino acids: CASSPRPGTSGENEQFF. CDR3 sequence (DNA): TGTGCTAGCAGCCCTAGACCCGGGACTAGCGGGGAAAATGAGCAGTTCTTC. The rearrangement links TRBV7-7 to TRBJ2-1; 13 positions agree with TRBD2. This CDR3 is 17 amino acids long. CDR1 is SSHAT, CDR2 FNYEAQ, per germline (reference sequence). The whole variable domain, filled in from reference TRBV7-7 and TRBJ2-1, reads GAGVSQSPRYKVTKRGQDVTLRCDPISSHATLYWYQQALGQGPEFLTYFNYEAQPDKSGLPSDRFSAERPEGSISTLTIQRTEQRDSAMYRCASSPRPGTSGENEQFFGPGTRLTVL.

V usage is TRBV19 and J usage is TRBJ2-1; the match to TRBD2 covers 12 bases. This CDR3 is built from 14 residues. The V gene end was trimmed by 7 bases and the J gene end by 10 bases; junction bases not matched to a gene: 8. Germline values: CDR1 LNHDA, CDR2 SQIVND (reference sequence). The DNA for the CDR3 is TGTGCCAGTACAGGACTAGCGGGATGGCAGGAGCAGTTCTTC. Translating it yields CASTGLAGWQEQFF.

The V and J genes are TRBV28 and TRBJ1-5; D unclear. This CDR3 comprises 14 residues. Germline CDR1 MDHEN, CDR2 SYDVKM. Trimming stripped 4 bases from V and 1 base from J, with 8 bases between. The CDR3: CASSSRTSNQPQHF. The CDR3 DNA sequence: TGTGCCAGCAGTTCCCGAACAAGCAATCAGCCCCAGCATTTT.

The chain uses TRBV6-2 or TRBV6-3 and TRBJ2-2; maybe TRBD2 (5 bases). The CDR3 is 15 residues long. Germline lookup yields CDR1 MNHEY and CDR2 SVGEGT. Trimming cost V 3 bases and J 4 bases, with 12 bases left between them. CDR3 in DNA: TGTGCCAGCAGTTATATGAACGAGGGCACCGGGGAGCTGTTTTTT. It encodes CASSYMNEGTGELFF.

This clone was recorded once. The chain is built from TRBV28 and TRBJ1-1, with D perhaps TRBD1 (6 bases). The length of the CDR3 is 12 residues. Per germline, CDR1 MDHEN and CDR2 SYDVKM. V lost 10 bases and J 4 bases, leaving 13 bases between the germline ends. The CDR3: CATRGGFTEAFF. The CDR3 DNA is TGTGCCACCCGAGGGGGGTTCACTGAAGCTTTCTTT. The full variable domain, its missing parts supplied by reference TRBV28 and TRBJ1-1, is DVKVTQSSRYLVKRTGEKVFLECVQDMDHENMFWYRQDPGLGLRLIYFSYDVKMKEKGDIPEGYSVSREKKERFSLILESASTNQTSMYLCATRGGFTEAFFGQGTRLTVV.